This T cell receptor beta chain was found in a study of OX40 agonist ivuxolimab in advanced cancers. Points from the study as a whole: Mean expanded clone counts were higher in CD8+ than CD4+ T cells.

The germline V gene has CDR1 MNHEY and CDR2 SMNVEV (reference sequence). The CDR3 runs to 18 residues. Deletions cut 6 bases from V and 4 bases from J, with 25 bases between. Note on this clone: Its matching antigen is unknown.

TCRdb keeps only in-frame clones here, not all; method: immunoSEQ multiplex PCR. Among approximately 79,000 clones listed, around 93% were seen once. Sequencing was performed on CD4+ or CD8+ T cells sorted from blood, taken in a trial of the OX40 agonist ivuxolimab. This sequence originates from an adult with an advanced solid tumor such as melanoma, head and neck, liver or kidney cancer. This chain uses TRBV27 with TRBJ2-1; tentative D call: TRBD1 (5 bases). The CDR3 here is CASSNLNPRVALYNEQFF. DNA for the CDR3: TGTGCCAGCAGCAACCTTAACCCCAGGGTCGCCCTTTACAATGAGCAGTTCTTC.